Below, 29 T cell receptor beta chains from the same sample are listed, as sequenced in a study of brain T cells in children with intractable seizures. TCRdb's table, derived via immunoSEQ multiplex PCR, lists solely in-frame clones and lacks some. Of tens of thousands of clones listed, around 95% were seen once; the top ten hold 0.38%. The input for sequencing was peripheral blood, taken at surgery. Source of these receptors: a boy less than two years old with focal cortical dysplasia and intractable seizures.

The chain joins TRBV28 to TRBJ2-5; D ambiguous. The CDR3 totals 14 residues. The germline V gene encodes CDR1 MDHEN and CDR2 SYDVKM. Trimming stripped 4 bases from V and 5 bases from J, with 14 bases between. The CDR3, as DNA: TGTGCCAGCAGTTCCTGGCGCAACATGGAGACCCAGTACTTC. Amino acid sequence: CASSSWRNMETQYF.

The chain carries TRBV24-1 and TRBJ2-3; 7 nucleotides align to TRBD2. Germline lookup yields CDR1 KGHDR and CDR2 SFDVKD. The V gene end was trimmed by 9 bases and the J gene end by 4 bases; junction bases not matched to a gene: 9. CDR3 length: 14 residues. CDR3 protein: CATANSGKSDTQYF. CDR3 in DNA: TGTGCCACCGCGAACAGCGGGAAGTCAGATACGCAGTATTTT.

This clone was recorded only once. V is TRBV28 and J is TRBJ2-7; D is uncertain. Germline CDR1 MDHEN, CDR2 SYDVKM. This CDR3 comprises 14 residues. Trimming shortened V by 7 bases and J by 0 bases, and 13 bases separated the two germline ends. The DNA of the CDR3 is TGTGCCAGCACCCCCCCCTCTCCCTCCTACGAGCAGTACTTC. It codes for CASTPPSPSYEQYF.

This rearrangement joins TRBV9 to TRBJ2-7; 7 bases are shared with TRBD2. CDR1 is SGDLS, CDR2 YYNGEE, per germline. The V and J ends lost 1 base and 3 bases, in that order; junction bases with no gene match: 4. This CDR3 region has 14 residues. Written as DNA, the CDR3 is TGTGCCAGCAGCGTATCTCCTAGCGGCTACGAGCAGTACTTC. As protein: CASSVSPSGYEQYF.

J is TRBJ2-3 and V is TRBV4-1; 9 bases align to TRBD2. The CDR3 extends over 19 amino acids. The germline gives CDR1 MGHRA, CDR2 YSYEKL. V lost 0 bases to trimming and J lost 2 bases; unmatched junction nucleotides: 12. CDR3 protein: CASSQDRRSSGSFTDTQYF. The CDR3 DNA reads TGCGCCAGCAGCCAAGATAGGCGGAGTAGCGGGAGCTTCACAGATACGCAGTATTTT.

V usage is TRBV6-5 and J usage is TRBJ2-7; D may be TRBD1 or TRBD2 (7 bases each). The CDR3 spans 16 residues. The germline CDR1 and CDR2 sequences are MNHEY and SVGAGI. Deletions cut 2 bases from V and 5 bases from J, with 19 bases between. The CDR3 loop is CASSYGPRGGKNEQYF. Written as DNA, the CDR3 is TGTGCCAGCAGTTACGGTCCCAGGGGGGGTAAGAACGAGCAGTACTTC.

This clone has only one observation. This specimen includes other DNA sequences encoding the same CDR3. The V call is TRBV19, the J call TRBJ2-5; D remains ambiguous. V was trimmed by 3 bases and J by 1 base, leaving 9 bases between them. The CDR3 has 14 amino acids. Per germline, CDR1 LNHDA and CDR2 SQIVND (reference sequence). In DNA, the CDR3 is TGTGCCAGTAGTATTCGCGGCAGCCAAGAGACCCAGTACTTC. Its protein product is CASSIRGSQETQYF.

The chain links TRBV4-2 to TRBJ2-3, with 16 bases that match TRBD2. Germline V gene sequence: CDR1 LGHNA, CDR2 YNFKEQ. J gave up 2 bases and V 0 bases, and 8 bases lay outside the gene matches. This CDR3 is built from 20 residues. The CDR3 DNA reads TGTGCCAGCAGCCAAGAACCGGGACTAGCGGGGGGGTGGGACACAGATACGCAGTATTTT. Protein: CASSQEPGLAGGWDTDTQYF.

The chain carries TRBV12-3 or TRBV12-4 and TRBJ1-1; D remains ambiguous. The CDR3 loop spans 13 amino acids. V was clipped by 0 bases and J by 1 base, with 3 bases between them. CDR3: CASSLAENTEAFF. Written as DNA, the CDR3 is TGTGCCAGCAGTTTAGCAGAGAACACTGAAGCTTTCTTT.

This sequence joins TRBV7-9 and TRBJ2-5; a possible D gene is TRBD2 (5 bases). The CDR3 is 14 amino acids. V was shortened by 7 bases and J by 4 bases, with 16 bases between the two germline ends. Germline CDR1 reads SEHNR; CDR2 reads FQNEAQ (reference sequence). As DNA, the CDR3 is TGTGCCAGCACGCCCGGAGTCCGGGGAGAGACCCAGTACTTC. The encoded protein is CASTPGVRGETQYF.

This chain connects TRBV19 to TRBJ2-7; 8 bases map to TRBD2. Germline-derived CDR1 and CDR2 are LNHDA and SQIVND (reference sequence). V gave up 5 bases and J gave up 3 bases; unmatched junction bases: 6. This CDR3 has 14 residues. CDR3 amino acids: CASSFRLASYEQYF. CDR3 sequence (DNA): TGTGCCAGTAGTTTCAGACTAGCGAGCTACGAGCAGTACTTC.

V usage is TRBV27 and J usage is TRBJ2-1; TRBD2 agrees at 7 bases. Losses at the gene ends were 2 bases for V and 3 bases for J; bases not matched to a gene: 4. Germline V lookup: CDR1 MNHEY, CDR2 SMNVEV (reference sequence). CDR3 size: 15 residues. The DNA of the CDR3 is TGTGCCAGCAGTTTAGGCCTAGCGGTCTACAATGAGCAGTTCTTC. Translated, it gives CASSLGLAVYNEQFF.

The V gene is TRBV2, the J gene TRBJ2-4, with a weak D call TRBD1 (5 bases). This CDR3 is built from 13 residues. V shed 6 bases and J shed 9 bases, with 15 bases lying between them. CDR1 is SNHLY and CDR2 is FYNNEI in the germline V gene. CDR3 region: CASRPLGQGIQYF. In DNA form, the CDR3 reads TGTGCCAGCAGGCCTCTTGGGCAGGGCATTCAGTACTTC.

The rearrangement uses TRBV7-9 and TRBJ1-1; no firm D call. V shed 1 base and J shed 1 base, with 7 bases lying between them. CDR3 length: 14 residues. The germline CDR1 and CDR2 sequences are SEHNR and FQNEAQ (reference sequence). DNA of the CDR3: TGTGCCAGCAGCTTAGGAGGAGGGAACACTGAAGCTTTCTTT. As protein: CASSLGGGNTEAFF.

The chain uses TRBV10-3 and TRBJ2-1; no clear D gene. CDR3 length: 14 residues. V gave up 6 bases and J gave up 5 bases, with 14 bases separating them. Germline values: CDR1 ENHRY, CDR2 SYGVKD. The CDR3 loop reads CAIRPGPNDNEQFF. The DNA for the CDR3 is TGTGCCATCAGGCCGGGCCCGAACGACAATGAGCAGTTCTTC.

This chain links TRBV7-9 with TRBJ1-4; no clear D gene. There are 16 residues in the CDR3. The germline CDR1 and CDR2 sequences are SEHNR and FQNEAQ (reference sequence). V was cut by 8 bases and J by 1 base, with 17 bases left in between. The CDR3 coding sequence is TGTGCCAGCGCCACGTTCGGGGATGGAACTAATGAAAAACTGTTTTTT. Its translation is CASATFGDGTNEKLFF.

As DNA, the CDR3 is TGTGCCAGCAGTGGTTATTGGACTAGCGGGAACTTGCATGAGCAGTTCTTC. Protein: CASSGYWTSGNLHEQFF. V gene TRBV2 combines with J gene TRBJ2-1; 12 bases are a match to TRBD2. This CDR3 is 17 amino acids long. The junction had 12 bases not matched to a gene; V was cut back by 4 bases and J by 8 bases. Germline assignment: CDR1 SNHLY and CDR2 FYNNEI.

V usage is TRBV12-3 or TRBV12-4 and J usage is TRBJ2-5; D not certain. The CDR3 covers 13 residues. V was pared by 2 bases and J by 3 bases, with 7 bases between. As DNA, the CDR3 is TGTGCCAGCAGTTTAATGCCTGAAGAGACCCAGTACTTC. Protein: CASSLMPEETQYF.

The chain is built from TRBV27 and TRBJ1-2, with D maybe TRBD1 (5 bases). Germline CDR1 and CDR2: MNHEY and SMNVEV (reference sequence). This CDR3 is 14 amino acids long. Trimming cost V 7 bases and J 4 bases, with 16 bases left between them. CDR3 residues: CASKVTRGTYGYTF. CDR3 DNA: TGTGCCAGCAAAGTTACCCGGGGGACCTATGGCTACACCTTC.

The rearrangement uses TRBV4-2 and TRBJ1-4, with D possibly TRBD1 on 6 matching bases. Germline CDR1 reads LGHNA; CDR2 reads YNFKEQ. Trimming took 0 bases from V and 7 from J, leaving 12 bases between them. This CDR3 spans 15 amino acids. CDR3 nucleotide sequence: TGTGCCAGCAGCCAAGAATGGGGGCGCGGTGAAAAACTGTTTTTT. This translates into CASSQEWGRGEKLFF.

The rearrangement joins TRBV20-1 to TRBJ1-2; no clear D gene. This CDR3 comprises 13 residues. CDR1 DFQATT and CDR2 SNEGSKA come from the germline V gene (reference sequence). Trimming took 3 bases from V and 5 from J, leaving 13 bases between them. Here the CDR3 DNA reads TGCAGTGCTAGTTCCGGGCCAGCTTATGGCTACACCTTC. Translated, it gives CSASSGPAYGYTF.

This clone was recorded once. V gene TRBV11-2 combines with J gene TRBJ2-5; TRBD2 matches at 8 bases. This CDR3 contains 18 residues. CDR1 is SGHAT, CDR2 FQNNGV, per germline. The junction had 10 bases not matched to a gene; V was cut back by 0 bases and J by 1 base. The CDR3 DNA is TGTGCCAGCAGCTTAGACCCCACTAGCGGCAGGACCCAAGAGACCCAGTACTTC. Its protein is CASSLDPTSGRTQETQYF. The full variable domain, its missing parts supplied by reference TRBV11-2 and TRBJ2-5, is EAGVAQSPRYKIIEKRQSVAFWCNPISGHATLYWYQQILGQGPKLLIQFQNNGVVDDSQLPKDRFSAERLKGVDSTLKIQPAKLEDSAVYLCASSLDPTSGRTQETQYFGPGTRLLVL.

The rearrangement joins TRBV7-3 to TRBJ2-1; D uncertain. This CDR3 is built from 15 residues. V lost 3 bases to trimming and J lost 9 bases, with 18 bases between them. Germline loops: CDR1 SGHTA, CDR2 FQGTGA. CDR3: CASSFSPGSIGEQFF. For the CDR3, the DNA is TGTGCCAGCAGCTTCTCTCCTGGGTCAATCGGTGAGCAGTTCTTC.

The chain employs TRBV19 and TRBJ2-3; either TRBD1 or TRBD2 may supply D (6 bases each). The CDR3 spans 15 residues. Trimming left V 5 bases short and J 6 bases short, with 18 bases between. The V gene's germline CDR1 is LNHDA and CDR2 SQIVND (reference sequence). This CDR3 is CASSVNKGGGDTQYF. CDR3 DNA: TGTGCCAGTAGTGTAAACAAGGGGGGCGGCGATACGCAGTATTTT.

The V gene is TRBV25-1, the J gene TRBJ1-1, with D perhaps TRBD1 (5 bases). In germline, CDR1 is MGHDK, CDR2 SYGVNS. The CDR3 length is 14 residues. V was trimmed by 4 bases and J by 1 base, leaving 10 bases between them. The CDR3 loop reads CASSGPGSNTEAFF. The CDR3, as DNA: TGTGCCAGCAGTGGCCCAGGGTCGAACACTGAAGCTTTCTTT.

V usage is TRBV4-1 and J usage is TRBJ1-2; possibly TRBD1 for D (5 bases). V was trimmed by 4 bases and J by 2 bases, leaving 11 bases between them. The V gene's germline CDR1 is MGHRA and CDR2 YSYEKL. The CDR3 consists of 14 residues. In nucleotides, the CDR3 is TGCGCCAGCAGCCTCCCAGGGTTCAACTATGGCTACACCTTC. This encodes CASSLPGFNYGYTF.

The chain joins TRBV19 to TRBJ2-1; 9 nucleotides line up with TRBD1. This CDR3 is 15 amino acids long. V gave up 3 bases and J gave up 3 bases; unmatched junction bases: 3. Germline V gives CDR1 LNHDA, CDR2 SQIVND (reference sequence). The CDR3 bases are TGTGCCAGTAGTATTGGGGGACAGGGCTACAATGAGCAGTTCTTC. Translating gives CASSIGGQGYNEQFF. The full variable domain, with the rest looked up from reference TRBV19 and TRBJ2-1, is DGGITQSPKYLFRKEGQNVTLSCEQNLNHDAMYWYRQDPGQGLRLIYYSQIVNDFQKGDIAEGYSVSREKKESFPLTVTSAQKNPTAFYLCASSIGGQGYNEQFFGPGTRLTVL.

Turning to this clone: An end of the junction does not agree with germline; a read error may underlie this. Different DNA sequences within this sample yield the same CDR3. The chain recombines TRBV3-1 (or the pseudogene TRBV3-2) with TRBJ1-5, with a weak D call TRBD1 (5 bases). This CDR3 spans 16 amino acids. CDR1 and CDR2 (germline): LGHDT, YNNKEL (reference sequence). The CDR3 DNA sequence: TGTGCCAGTAGCCTGTATTGGGGGGTGCGCAATCAGCCCCAGCATTTT. Translation: CASSLYWGVRNQPQHF.

V is TRBV5-4 and J is TRBJ2-5; D unclear. This CDR3 spans 14 amino acids. The V end was cut by 0 bases, the J end by 2 bases, with 8 bases between. Germline CDR1 SGHNT, CDR2 YYREEE (reference sequence). In nucleotides, the CDR3 is TGTGCCAGCAGCTTGGTCGGGCAGCAAGAGACCCAGTACTTC. As protein: CASSLVGQQETQYF.